The 28 T cell receptor beta chains below all came from one sample that was sequenced in a study of T cell responses to AZD1222 COVID-19 vaccine. Profiled with immunoSEQ multiplex PCR; TCRdb holds only in-frame clones, not every one. The repertoire consists of 150,000 to 200,000 clones, with 85% to 90% occurring once and the leading ten covering around 2.9%. The sequenced sample was peripheral blood, obtained on day 0 of MenACWY control vaccination. These receptors were taken from an adult in good health.

For the CDR3, the DNA is TGTGCCAGCAGTCCCCGGGCAGGGGAAACTGAAGCTTTCTTT. It specifies CASSPRAGETEAFF. This chain joins TRBV5-4 and TRBJ1-1; the D gene is possibly TRBD1 (6 bases). V shed 5 bases and J shed 5 bases, with 16 bases lying between them. Germline CDR1 and CDR2: SGHNT and YYREEE (reference sequence). This CDR3 region has 14 residues.

V is TRBV28 and J is TRBJ2-5; D might be TRBD2 (6 bases). The V and J ends lost 2 bases and 2 bases respectively, with 12 bases between them. Germline CDR1 reads MDHEN; CDR2 reads SYDVKM. The CDR3 length is 15 residues. In DNA form, the CDR3 reads TGTGCCAGCAGTTTACTCGGAGGGGTTCAAGAGACCCAGTACTTC. It is translated as CASSLLGGVQETQYF.

This chain joins TRBV14 and TRBJ1-2; weak D call: TRBD1 (6 bases). This CDR3 has 14 amino acids. The germline gives CDR1 SGHDN, CDR2 FVKESK. Trimming pared 4 bases from V and 8 bases from J, leaving 17 bases between. The CDR3 spells CASSPFQGSFGYTF. In nucleotides, the CDR3 is TGTGCCAGCAGCCCTTTTCAGGGGTCCTTCGGCTACACCTTC.

The chain employs TRBV7-8 and TRBJ2-1; TRBD2 matches at 10 bases. CDR1 is SGHVS and CDR2 is FQNEAQ in the germline V gene. The CDR3 contains 19 residues. Losses at the gene ends were 1 base for V and 5 bases for J; bases not matched to a gene: 14. The CDR3 bases are TGTGCCAGCAGCTTAGTAGGGCTAGCGGGGGACTTCAGAGACAATGAGCAGTTCTTC. Translating gives CASSLVGLAGDFRDNEQFF.

The CDR3 coding sequence is TGTGCCATCAGTGAGACGGAGAGGACTACTAACTATGGCTACACCTTC. Translating it yields CAISETERTTNYGYTF. The V call is TRBV10-3, the J call TRBJ1-2; D unresolved. The germline gives CDR1 ENHRY, CDR2 SYGVKD. Trimming took off 2 bases at V and 0 bases at J, with 13 bases between the two ends. The CDR3 runs 16 residues.

Here the CDR3 DNA reads TGTGCCAGCAGCCCCCCAGGGACACCCTATGGCTACACCTTC. It is translated as CASSPPGTPYGYTF. The chain carries TRBV7-8 and TRBJ1-2, with D possibly matching TRBD1 (6 bases). With 5 bases removed from V and 4 bases from J, the gap between germline ends came to 14 bases. Germline CDR1 and CDR2: SGHVS and FQNEAQ. There are 14 residues in the CDR3.

The rearrangement uses TRBV28 and TRBJ2-7; tentative D call: TRBD2 (5 bases). Germline V CDR1 and CDR2: MDHEN, SYDVKM. CDR3 size: 15 residues. Trimming left V 5 bases short and J 4 bases short, with 18 bases between. The chain's CDR3 is CASSGRLAGRYEQYF. The DNA for the CDR3 is TGTGCCAGCAGTGGACGTCTCGCGGGCCGGTACGAGCAGTACTTC.

This clone occurred once. The CDR3 is CASSEAFGLAGKSYEQYF. CDR3 nucleotides: TGTGCCAGCAGTGAAGCTTTCGGACTAGCGGGAAAATCCTACGAGCAGTACTTC. V and J are TRBV6-1 and TRBJ2-7; 12 positions agree with TRBD2. With V trimmed by 0 bases and J by 1 base, 7 bases remained unmatched. This CDR3 spans 18 amino acids. Germline CDR1 MNHNS, CDR2 SASEGT.

V is TRBV3-1 (or the pseudogene TRBV3-2) and J is TRBJ2-5, with TRBD2 matching over 10 bases. V trimming: 3 bases; J trimming: 5 bases; junction bases outside the gene matches: 6. CDR1 and CDR2 (germline): LGHDT, YNNKEL (reference sequence). The CDR3 extends over 15 amino acids. Here the CDR3 reads CASSQSGGAVETQYF. The CDR3 DNA follows: TGTGCCAGCAGCCAGAGCGGGGGGGCAGTGGAGACCCAGTACTTC.

V gene TRBV28 combines with J gene TRBJ1-5; D is uncertain. V dropped 5 bases and J dropped 0 bases, with 5 bases sitting between them. The CDR3 runs to 13 residues. CDR1 and CDR2 from the germline V gene are MDHEN and SYDVKM. The CDR3 DNA sequence: TGTGCCAGCAGTCAAAGTAGCAATCAGCCCCAGCATTTT. Protein sequence: CASSQSSNQPQHF.

J is TRBJ2-3 and V is TRBV7-2, with a tentative D call TRBD2 (6 bases). From germline, CDR1 is SGHTA and CDR2 FQGNSA. The V end was cut by 4 bases, the J end by 2 bases, with 13 bases between. CDR3 length: 15 residues. The CDR3 here is CASSSTRGNTDTQYF. CDR3 sequence (DNA): TGTGCCAGCAGCTCGACGCGGGGAAACACAGATACGCAGTATTTT.

V gene TRBV10-2 combines with J gene TRBJ2-3, with TRBD2 matching over 11 bases. The germline V gene has CDR1 WSHSY and CDR2 SAAADI. The junction had 3 bases not matched to a gene; V was cut back by 2 bases and J by 5 bases. CDR3 length: 15 residues. CDR3 region: CASSEPSGGIDTQYF. The CDR3 DNA sequence: TGCGCCAGCAGTGAGCCTAGCGGGGGGATAGATACGCAGTATTTT.

This chain connects TRBV29-1 to TRBJ2-7; TRBD2 matches at 14 bases. V gave up 6 bases and J gave up 2 bases; unmatched junction bases: 9. This CDR3 comprises 16 residues. Germline V gives CDR1 SQVTM, CDR2 ANQGSEA. The CDR3 DNA sequence: TGCAGCGTCGGGGGACTAGCGGGAGCCTCCCCCTACGAGCAGTACTTC. It yields the protein CSVGGLAGASPYEQYF.

The chain carries TRBV28 and TRBJ2-5; perhaps TRBD1 as D (6 bases). The CDR3 length is 11 residues. Deletions cut 11 bases from V and 7 bases from J, with 14 bases between. Germline-derived CDR1 and CDR2 are MDHEN and SYDVKM. The CDR3 sequence: CAGGPLGTQYF. The CDR3 DNA reads TGTGCCGGGGGCCCCCTCGGGACCCAGTACTTC.

The chain employs TRBV14 and TRBJ1-2, with D maybe TRBD1 (6 bases). Germline V gene sequence: CDR1 SGHDN, CDR2 FVKESK. V gave up 5 bases and J gave up 8 bases, with 15 bases separating them. This CDR3 is 13 amino acids long. CDR3 nucleotides: TGTGCCAGCAGCATACAACAGGGAGGCGGCTACACCTTC. It specifies CASSIQQGGGYTF.

The V and J genes are TRBV28 and TRBJ2-7; 7 positions agree with TRBD1. Germline V gene data show CDR1 as MDHEN and CDR2 as SYDVKM. CDR3 length: 14 residues. V lost 6 bases, J lost 5 bases, and 10 bases stayed unmatched. This chain's CDR3 is CASRIGQVDHEQYF. The DNA for the CDR3 is TGTGCCAGCAGGATCGGACAGGTAGACCACGAGCAGTACTTC.

The chain employs TRBV14 and TRBJ2-7; 8 bases are shared with TRBD1. Germline-derived CDR1 and CDR2 are SGHDN and FVKESK. V lost 2 bases, J lost 9 bases, and 12 bases stayed unmatched. CDR3 size: 15 residues. CDR3 bases: TGTGCCAGCAGCCAACTGGGACAGGACGAAGAGGGGCAGTACTTC. Translating it yields CASSQLGQDEEGQYF. Drawing the rest from reference TRBV14 and TRBJ2-7, the complete variable domain is EAGVTQFPSHSVIEKGQTVTLRCDPISGHDNLYWYRRVMGKEIKFLLHFVKESKQDESGMPNNRFLAERTGGTYSTLKVQPAELEDSGVYFCASSQLGQDEEGQYFGPGTRLTVT.

This clone has more than one count but fewer than ten. One junction end disagrees with the germline gene, perhaps due to a read error. This chain connects TRBV5-1 to TRBJ2-1; 7 nucleotides match TRBD2. The CDR3 contains 15 residues. CDR1 is SGHRS and CDR2 is YFSETQ in the germline V gene. The CDR3 is CASRLAGGSYNEQFF. The CDR3 nucleotides read TGCGCCAGCAGATTGGCCGGGGGGTCCTACAATGAGCAGTTCTTC.

The J gene is TRBJ2-5, the V gene TRBV3-1 (or the pseudogene TRBV3-2), with 7 positions matching TRBD2. Germline assignment: CDR1 LGHDT and CDR2 YNNKEL (reference sequence). The CDR3 runs 15 residues. Trimming cost V 2 bases and J 8 bases; bases outside gene matches: 11. The CDR3 region is CASSQPPTSQVTQYF. The CDR3 nucleotides read TGTGCCAGCAGCCAACCCCCGACTAGCCAAGTTACCCAGTACTTC.

This clone was seen only once. The DNA for the CDR3 is TGTGCCAGCAGCGTAGGCGGGGGGCGCACAGATACGCAGTATTTT. It is translated as CASSVGGGRTDTQYF. The V gene is TRBV9, the J gene TRBJ2-3, with 8 bases that match TRBD2. V lost 0 bases to trimming and J lost 1 base; unmatched junction nucleotides: 1. The CDR3 contains 15 residues. The germline V gene has CDR1 SGDLS and CDR2 YYNGEE.

This clone has only one observation. V and J are TRBV7-6 and TRBJ2-7; possible D gene TRBD1, 6 bases. The CDR3 loop spans 14 amino acids. Trimming took 5 bases from V and 0 from J, leaving 11 bases between them. Germline-derived CDR1 and CDR2 are SGHVS and FNYEAQ. As DNA, the CDR3 is TGTGCCAGCAGCGCCAGGGACAACTCCTACGAGCAGTACTTC. Its protein product is CASSARDNSYEQYF.

The chain is built from TRBV5-1 and TRBJ2-5; 8 bases are a match to TRBD1. Trimming took 7 bases from V and 2 from J; bases not matched to a gene: 4. The CDR3 runs to 13 residues. The germline V gene has CDR1 SGHRS and CDR2 YFSETQ. CDR3 nucleotides: TGCGCCAGCGGACAGGGCCCTCAAGAGACCCAGTACTTC. It yields the protein CASGQGPQETQYF.

The chain links TRBV28 to TRBJ1-5, with no clear D. This CDR3 has 15 amino acids. The germline V gene encodes CDR1 MDHEN and CDR2 SYDVKM. V dropped 5 bases and J dropped 1 base, with 12 bases sitting between them. The CDR3 spells CASSPADGSNQPQHF. CDR3 bases: TGTGCCAGCAGTCCCGCGGACGGGAGCAATCAGCCCCAGCATTTT.

The CDR3 reads CASSFTSGAGETQYF. The CDR3 DNA sequence: TGTGCCAGCAGCTTTACTAGCGGGGCCGGGGAGACCCAGTACTTC. The rearrangement links TRBV7-2 to TRBJ2-5; 10 nucleotides line up with TRBD2. The V gene's germline CDR1 is SGHTA and CDR2 FQGNSA. The CDR3 is 15 residues long. The V segment lost 3 bases and the J segment 5 bases; nucleotides outside the gene matches: 6.

The V gene is TRBV19, the J gene TRBJ2-1; tentatively, D is TRBD1 (6 bases). V was clipped by 0 bases and J by 7 bases, with 19 bases between them. In germline, CDR1 is LNHDA, CDR2 SQIVND (reference sequence). This CDR3 has 17 residues. The CDR3 sequence: CASSIDRLGGASNEQFF. The CDR3 DNA reads as TGTGCCAGTAGTATAGATCGTCTTGGGGGCGCAAGTAATGAGCAGTTCTTC.

This clone was counted between two and nine times. The junction shows a germline mismatch at one end, possibly a read error. V gene TRBV5-4 combines with J gene TRBJ1-6; possible D gene TRBD1, 6 bases. Germline V lookup: CDR1 SGHNT, CDR2 YYREEE (reference sequence). This CDR3 is 16 amino acids long. CDR3 sequence: CASSSGLTGGNSPLHF. The CDR3 DNA reads as TGTGCCAGCAGCTCCGGATTGACAGGAGGTAATTCGCCCCTCCACTTT.

The CDR3 coding sequence is TGTGCCATCAGTGACCCCGGGGCTGCCTACAATGAGCAGTTCTTC. As protein: CAISDPGAAYNEQFF. This chain connects TRBV10-3 to TRBJ2-1; D possibly matches TRBD1 or TRBD2 (5 bases each). The germline gives CDR1 ENHRY, CDR2 SYGVKD. There are 15 residues in the CDR3. V dropped 3 bases and J dropped 2 bases, with 11 bases sitting between them.

This clone was detected once. V usage is TRBV6-5 and J usage is TRBJ1-3; D is undetermined. The CDR3 totals 15 residues. V lost 5 bases, J lost 0 bases, and 11 bases lay in between. The germline V gene encodes CDR1 MNHEY and CDR2 SVGAGI. The chain's CDR3 is CASSPGLNSGNTIYF. CDR3 in DNA: TGTGCCAGCAGTCCCGGCCTTAACTCTGGAAACACCATATATTTT.